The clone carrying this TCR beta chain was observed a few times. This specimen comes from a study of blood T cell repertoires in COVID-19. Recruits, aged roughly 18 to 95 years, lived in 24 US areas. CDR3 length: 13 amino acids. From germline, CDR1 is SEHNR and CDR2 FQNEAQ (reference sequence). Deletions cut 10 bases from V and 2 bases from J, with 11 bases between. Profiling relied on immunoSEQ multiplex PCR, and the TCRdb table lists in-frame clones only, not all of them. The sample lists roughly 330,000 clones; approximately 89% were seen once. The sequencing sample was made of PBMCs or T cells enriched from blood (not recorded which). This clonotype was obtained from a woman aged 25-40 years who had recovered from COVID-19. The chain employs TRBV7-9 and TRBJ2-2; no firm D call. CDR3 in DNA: TGTGCCAATCAGCGAGCCAACACCGGGGAGCTGTTTTTT. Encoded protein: CANQRANTGELFF. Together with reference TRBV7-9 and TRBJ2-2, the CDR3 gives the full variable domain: DTGVSQNPRHKITKRGQNVTFRCDPISEHNRLYWYRQTLGQGPEFLTYFQNEAQLEKSRLLSDRFSAERPKGSFSTLEIQRTEQGDSAMYLCANQRANTGELFFGEGSRLTVL.